The source of this TCR beta chain is a study of shared clonotypes between healthy human individuals. Method: immunoSEQ multiplex PCR; TCRdb's copy keeps in-frame clones and lacks some. The data hold some 980,000 clones, with around 80% observed a single time. This CDR3 spans 15 amino acids. Germline assignment: CDR1 ENHRY and CDR2 SYGVKD. V lost 3 bases and J lost 6, with 16 bases in between. A note on this clone: Its target is unknown.

General study points: Generation probabilities of non-shared clonotypes were lower (relative to those shared by all four donors).

This TCR came from a man younger than 35 in good health. The chain carries TRBV10-3 and TRBJ2-3, with D possibly being TRBD2 (6 bases). The sequencing sample was made of memory CD4+ T cells sorted from blood. The subset: CD45RA-negative fraction. This CDR3 reads CAISELEGMRDTQYF. The CDR3 DNA sequence: TGTGCCATCAGTGAATTGGAGGGGATGAGGGATACGCAGTATTTT.